The clone carrying this T cell receptor beta chain was observed a single time. This CDR3 has 18 amino acids. Trimming took 0 bases from V and 5 from J; bases not matched to a gene: 13. CDR1 and CDR2 from the germline V gene are SGHDT and YYEEEE. The data belong to a study of blood T cell repertoires in COVID-19. In the source study's methods: The authors estimated nucleated cell counts from reference gene primer amplification. The protocol was immunoSEQ multiplex PCR, while the TCRdb copy is restricted to in-frame clones and leaves out a portion. For V, J and clone size, that table is used; D and trimming come from the DNA. The sample yields hundreds of thousands of clones, about 93% seen once.

The receptor was derived from a man in his 60s with COVID-19, enrolled during active disease. Sequencing input: peripheral blood. The chain recombines TRBV5-6 with TRBJ2-3; 9 nucleotides match TRBD1. The CDR3 is CASSLAKDRGLVGDTQYF. The CDR3 coding sequence is TGTGCCAGCAGCTTGGCCAAGGACAGGGGATTAGTGGGAGATACGCAGTATTTT.